The 8 T cell receptor beta chains given below trace back to one sample, sequenced in a study of blood T cell repertoires in COVID-19. Profiling relied on immunoSEQ multiplex PCR, and the TCRdb table lists in-frame clones only, not all of them. The sample includes a few hundred thousand clones, about 88% of them seen just once. The sample taken for sequencing was PBMCs or T cells enriched from blood (not recorded which). The source is a middle-aged woman who had recovered from COVID-19.

J is TRBJ2-7 and V is TRBV27; 9 bases match TRBD1. V was pared by 4 bases and J by 5 bases, with 9 bases of the junction left unmatched. CDR3 length: 15 residues. The germline V gene encodes CDR1 MNHEY and CDR2 SMNVEV (reference sequence). The CDR3 bases are TGTGCCAGCAGTTCCGACAGGGGGGGAAATCACGAGCAGTACTTC. This gives the protein CASSSDRGGNHEQYF.

Note on this clone: Different DNA sequences within this sample yield the same CDR3. The J gene is TRBJ2-3, the V gene TRBV19, with 7 bases fitting TRBD2. This CDR3 contains 14 residues. Germline-derived CDR1 and CDR2 are LNHDA and SQIVND (reference sequence). The ends lost 3 bases at V and 4 bases at J; junction bases unmatched: 4. In DNA form, the CDR3 reads TGTGCCAGTAGTATCGGCGGGGGTGCAGATACGCAGTATTTT. This codes for CASSIGGGADTQYF.

This chain connects TRBV2 to TRBJ2-1; D gene uncertain. Trimming pared 7 bases from V and 5 bases from J, leaving 15 bases between. CDR1 and CDR2 from the germline V gene are SNHLY and FYNNEI. This CDR3 comprises 14 residues. The CDR3 DNA reads TGTGCCAGCATGTTTGGTCTATCTAACAATGAGCAGTTCTTC. Residues: CASMFGLSNNEQFF.

This chain uses TRBV7-2 with TRBJ2-2, with 11 bases matching TRBD2. The CDR3 totals 17 residues. Germline CDR1 reads SGHTA; CDR2 reads FQGNSA. V trimming: 2 bases; J trimming: 4 bases; junction bases outside the gene matches: 6. The CDR3 sequence: CASSLRVTSGSTGELFF. The CDR3 coding sequence is TGTGCCAGCAGCTTAAGGGTTACTAGCGGGAGCACCGGGGAGCTGTTTTTT.

The chain combines TRBV30 with TRBJ1-5; D possibly corresponds to TRBD1 (5 bases). V lost 0 bases to trimming and J lost 3 bases, with 9 bases between them. CDR3 size: 14 residues. Per germline, CDR1 GTSNPN and CDR2 SVGIG (reference sequence). CDR3 bases: TGTGCCTGGAGTGTAGGGGCAGACAATCAGCCCCAGCATTTT. Translating it yields CAWSVGADNQPQHF.

This sequence joins TRBV7-3 and TRBJ1-1; 7 nucleotides line up with TRBD1. The J segment lost 6 bases and the V segment lost 5 bases, leaving 6 bases of the junction unmatched. Germline V gene sequence: CDR1 SGHTA, CDR2 FQGTGA. The CDR3 spans 13 residues. CDR3 residues: CASSVPGQSEAFF. Written as DNA, the CDR3 is TGTGCCAGCAGCGTTCCGGGACAGTCTGAAGCTTTCTTT. Looking up the rest from reference TRBV7-3 and TRBJ1-1 gives the full variable domain: GAGVSQTPSNKVTEKGKYVELRCDPISGHTALYWYRQSLGQGPEFLIYFQGTGAADDSGLPNDRFFAVRPEGSVSTLKIQRTERGDSAVYLCASSVPGQSEAFFGQGTRLTVV.

The DNA of the CDR3 is TGCGCCAGCAGCCAAGGACTAGCGGGGGGGTTATCTGAGACCCAGTACTTC. It codes for CASSQGLAGGLSETQYF. The chain couples TRBV4-1 to TRBJ2-5, with 14 bases lining up with TRBD2. CDR1 and CDR2 from the germline V gene are MGHRA and YSYEKL. The J segment lost 5 bases and the V segment lost 1 base, leaving 6 bases of the junction unmatched. This CDR3 is built from 17 residues.

This sequence joins TRBV6-5 and TRBJ2-1, with a possible D match to TRBD2 (6 bases). Trimming removed 4 bases at V and 7 bases at J, with 8 bases between. CDR1 is MNHEY and CDR2 is SVGAGI in the germline V gene. The CDR3 extends over 12 amino acids. CDR3 in DNA: TGTGCCAGCAGTTCCGCGGGGAATGAGCAGTTCTTC. Its protein product is CASSSAGNEQFF.